This T cell receptor beta chain emerged from a study of shared clonotypes between healthy human individuals. Study results and limitations: Non-shared clonotypes displayed generation probabilities falling below those of clonotypes present in all four donors. Several donors held approximately 5% of naive CD4 clonotypes in common.

Naive CD4+ cells were CD45RA-selected; the remaining cells were memory. Repertoires were generated with immunoSEQ multiplex PCR, while TCRdb's copy carries only in-frame clones and drops some. Among roughly 1,000,000 clones listed, 70% to 80% were seen once. The CDR3 is 16 residues long. V shed 5 bases and J 0 bases; nucleotides not matched to a gene: 10. Germline V gene sequence: CDR1 PRHDT, CDR2 FYEKMQ (reference sequence). Turning to this clone: Its specificity is unknown.

The receptor was isolated from a young man in good health. Some clones in this sample may be carry-over from other donors' samples. The material sequenced was memory CD4+ T cells from PBMCs. Specified subset: CD45RA-negative fraction. V gene TRBV13 combines with J gene TRBJ2-7; 7 bases agree with TRBD1. CDR3 region: CASSRSPGQSSYEQYF. The CDR3 DNA follows: TGTGCCAGCAGCCGATCTCCGGGACAGAGCTCCTACGAGCAGTACTTC.